This record looks at one T cell receptor (beta chain) sequence and its context. Generated by immunoSEQ multiplex PCR, the TCRdb table keeps only in-frame clones and is missing some. The sample lists approximately 300,000 clones, about 82% occurring once. Documented treatment: some 20 received Ad26.COV2.S at low or high dose, single or two shots; about 5 received placebo; per-sample allocation not given. Specimen acquisition occurred on day 63 following the initial vaccine or placebo injection. This sample stems from a study of Ad26.COV2.S vaccination and SARS-CoV-2 variants. The TCR was taken from a person between 18 and 65 years old who received the Ad26.COV2.S COVID-19 vaccine or a placebo. The specimen was peripheral blood, collected in a trial of Ad26.COV2.S vaccine versus placebo.

CDR3 protein: CASSYRQNNSPLHF. The CDR3 DNA is TGTGCCAGCAGTTACAGACAGAATAATTCACCCCTCCACTTT. This chain joins TRBV6-5 and TRBJ1-6; D is perhaps TRBD1 (5 bases). With 2 bases removed from V and 5 bases from J, the gap between germline ends came to 7 bases. This CDR3 has 14 amino acids. The germline V gene encodes CDR1 MNHEY and CDR2 SVGAGI.